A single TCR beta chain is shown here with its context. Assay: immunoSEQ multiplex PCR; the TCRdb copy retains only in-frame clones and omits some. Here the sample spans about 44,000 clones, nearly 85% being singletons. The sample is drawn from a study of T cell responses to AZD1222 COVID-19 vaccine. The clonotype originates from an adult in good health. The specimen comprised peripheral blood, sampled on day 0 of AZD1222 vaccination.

CDR3 DNA: TGTGCCAGCAGCTTAGCCCCGGGGGGACAGGGGTATGGCTACACCTTC. Its translation: CASSLAPGGQGYGYTF. This chain connects TRBV7-2 to TRBJ1-2; TRBD1 matches 10 bases. The CDR3 is made up of 16 amino acids. Germline CDR1 and CDR2: SGHTA and FQGNSA. V lost 0 bases, J lost 5 bases, and 6 bases stayed unmatched.